This T cell receptor (beta chain) was recovered during a study of cytomegalovirus exposure and HLA in healthy donors. Points on this clone: Its target is not known.

CDR1 is MDHEN and CDR2 is SYDVKM in the germline V gene. The CDR3 consists of 16 residues. The J segment lost 6 bases and the V segment lost 1 base, leaving 7 bases of the junction unmatched. Primers for the PCR totalled 60 Vbeta and 13 Jbeta. Produced via immunoSEQ multiplex PCR; TCRdb's table is partial and in-frame only. With tens of thousands of clones in the sample, the ten largest clones hold 0.5% to 0.65%. Overall study findings and caveats: Per published reports, the classifier diagnosed cytomegalovirus status with high specificity and sensitivity.

Sequenced: PBMCs. The clonotype was recovered from a man aged 45 to 65 in good health and CMV-seronegative. The rearrangement uses TRBV28 and TRBJ2-3, with 10 bases lining up with TRBD1. The CDR3 nucleotides read TGTGCCAGCAGTTTATCTGGGACAGGGGTGGGGGATACGCAGTATTTT. It is translated as CASSLSGTGVGDTQYF.